What follows describes a single TCR beta chain. TCRdb's table, derived via immunoSEQ multiplex PCR, lists solely in-frame clones and lacks some. This table holds about 67,000 clones, about 94% found once. This sample was included in a study of T cell changes during pregnancy in multiple sclerosis. Germline V lookup: CDR1 MNHEY, CDR2 SMNVEV (reference sequence). The germline V and J ends were trimmed by 2 bases and 7 bases, with 11 bases remaining between them. The CDR3 covers 13 residues. This specimen was peripheral blood, taken in the first trimester of pregnancy. This TCR was sampled from a female donor in good health, enrolled as a control in a pregnancy study. The rearrangement uses TRBV27 and TRBJ1-2, with D perhaps TRBD1 (6 bases). Here the CDR3 reads CASSLRGNGGYTF. The CDR3 DNA sequence: TGTGCCAGCAGTTTAAGGGGGAACGGTGGCTACACCTTC.